This T cell receptor beta chain is drawn from a study of cytomegalovirus exposure and HLA in healthy donors. CDR3 length: 18 amino acids. Germline V gene lookup returns CDR1 LNHNV and CDR2 YYDKDF (reference sequence). Trimming stripped 1 base from V and 5 bases from J, with 24 bases between. Repertoires were generated with immunoSEQ multiplex PCR, while TCRdb's copy carries only in-frame clones and drops some. The table records roughly 150,000 clones, roughly 95% of them present only once. The sequencing input was PBMCs. This clonotype was sampled from a woman aged 18-29 years in good health and CMV-seronegative. This sequence joins TRBV15 and TRBJ2-7; weak D call: TRBD2 (7 bases). The DNA for the CDR3 is TGTGCCACCAGCAGAGGGGGAGGGGGGGGGCCAGTCTCAGACGAGCAGTACTTC. It specifies CATSRGGGGGPVSDEQYF.